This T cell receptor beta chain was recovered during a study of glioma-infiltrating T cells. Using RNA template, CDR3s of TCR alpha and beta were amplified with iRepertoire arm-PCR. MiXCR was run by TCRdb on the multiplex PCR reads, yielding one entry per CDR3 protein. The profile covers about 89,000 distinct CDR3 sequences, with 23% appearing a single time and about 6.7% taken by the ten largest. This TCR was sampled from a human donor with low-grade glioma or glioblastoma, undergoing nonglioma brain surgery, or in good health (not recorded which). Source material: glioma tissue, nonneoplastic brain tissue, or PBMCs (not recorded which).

The CDR3 nucleotides read TGTGCCAGCAACACCCACGGGGAGGGGAAAGAGACCCAGTACTTC. Protein: CASNTHGEGKETQYF. The V call is TRBV2, the J call TRBJ2-5; 7 nucleotides align to TRBD2. CDR1 SNHLY and CDR2 FYNNEI come from the germline V gene. The CDR3 totals 15 residues. V lost 7 bases, J lost 3 bases, and 11 bases stayed unmatched.